This T cell receptor beta chain was profiled in a study of blood T cell repertoires in COVID-19. Looking at the study overall: Samples taken during acute and convalescent COVID-19 were collected in the United States, Italy and Spain.

Repertoires were generated with immunoSEQ multiplex PCR, while TCRdb's copy carries only in-frame clones and drops some. The sample includes roughly 110,000 clones, over 70% seen only once; the top ten take approximately 0.87%. The germline V gene encodes CDR1 MNHEY and CDR2 SMNVEV (reference sequence). The CDR3 consists of 18 residues. Trimming removed 7 bases from V and 0 bases from J; junction bases left unmatched: 17. Sequencing was done on a sample of peripheral blood. The rearrangement joins TRBV27 to TRBJ2-7; 8 bases match TRBD1. This sequence originates from a human donor with acute or convalescent COVID-19. The donor label of this sample is uncertain. CDR3 protein: CASTAGQAFHLGSYEQYV. DNA for the CDR3: TGTGCCAGCACCGCGGGACAGGCTTTCCATCTGGGCTCCTACGAGCAGTACGTC.